This T cell receptor (beta chain) comes out of a study of cytomegalovirus exposure and HLA in healthy donors. The CDR3 has 13 amino acids. The V gene's germline CDR1 is LNHDA and CDR2 SQIVND (reference sequence). Trimming stripped 7 bases from V and 0 bases from J, with 10 bases between. In the case of this clone: Antigen unknown.

Primers: 60 Vbeta forward and 13 Jbeta reverse. Using immunoSEQ multiplex PCR, the repertoire was profiled, and TCRdb retains in-frame clones only, with some absent. This sample's table has about 140,000 clones. Overall study results and limits: In a later analysis, HLA-C alleles had the fewest associated TCRs, DRB1 alleles the most. The authors later found most CMV-associated TCR beta chains appeared HLA-restricted. A later analysis linked a missense variant in DCLRE1C to the trimming of TCR beta V and J genes.

The sequence derives from a woman aged 18-29 years in good health and CMV-seronegative. The sequenced material came from PBMCs. The chain has TRBV19 and TRBJ2-7; possible D gene TRBD2, 5 bases. This CDR3 is CASTNRDSYEQYF. The CDR3 coding sequence is TGTGCCAGTACGAACCGGGACTCCTACGAGCAGTACTTC.